What follows are 30 T cell receptor beta chains derived from one specimen sequenced in a study of Ad26.COV2.S vaccination and SARS-CoV-2 variants. Treatment of the sample: roughly 19 received Ad26.COV2.S at low or high dose, single or two shots; about 5 received placebo; per-sample allocation not given. Day 63 after the first vaccine or placebo injection was the time point for sampling. The table came from immunoSEQ multiplex PCR; TCRdb's copy has only in-frame clones and leaves some out. The sample has fewer than 500,000 clones; less than 95% are singletons. The specimen was peripheral blood, collected in a trial of Ad26.COV2.S vaccine versus placebo. The receptor set was obtained from a person between 18 and 65 years old who received the Ad26.COV2.S COVID-19 vaccine or a placebo.

V is TRBV5-8 and J is TRBJ1-6, with unresolved D. The germline V gene has CDR1 SGHTS and CDR2 YDEGEE. V was shortened by 4 bases and J by 10 bases, with 6 bases between the two germline ends. This CDR3 has 11 amino acids. The CDR3 bases are TGTGCCAGCAGCATTACCTCACCCCTCCACTTT. Its protein product is CASSITSPLHF.

The chain uses TRBV28 and TRBJ2-1; the match to TRBD2 covers 13 bases. CDR1 MDHEN and CDR2 SYDVKM come from the germline V gene. V lost 4 bases to trimming and J lost 2 bases; unmatched junction nucleotides: 5. The CDR3 loop spans 17 amino acids. As DNA, the CDR3 is TGTGCCAGCAGTTCCCCGGGACTAGCGGGACCCTACAATGAGCAGTTCTTC. The encoded protein is CASSSPGLAGPYNEQFF.

V gene TRBV7-2 combines with J gene TRBJ2-7, with D possibly matching TRBD2 (6 bases). The CDR3 length is 14 residues. V was cut by 3 bases and J by 0 bases, with 9 bases left in between. Germline V gene lookup returns CDR1 SGHTA and CDR2 FQGNSA. The CDR3 sequence is CASSLMGGSYEQYF. In DNA, the CDR3 is TGTGCCAGCAGCTTGATGGGGGGCTCCTACGAGCAGTACTTC.

The chain is built from TRBV25-1 and TRBJ2-7; 11 positions agree with TRBD2. This CDR3 contains 14 residues. The ends lost 4 bases at V and 3 bases at J; junction bases unmatched: 2. Per germline, CDR1 MGHDK and CDR2 SYGVNS. CDR3 nucleotide sequence: TGTGCCAGCAGTGCGACTAGCGGGAACTACGAGCAGTACTTC. Its protein product is CASSATSGNYEQYF.

The CDR3 loop reads CASSFGGIYEQYF. CDR3 DNA sequence: TGTGCCAGCAGCTTCGGAGGAATCTACGAGCAGTACTTC. This rearrangement joins TRBV7-9 to TRBJ2-7, with D possibly matching TRBD2 (5 bases). Germline loops: CDR1 SEHNR, CDR2 FQNEAQ (reference sequence). V was cut by 3 bases and J by 3 bases, with 9 bases left in between. CDR3 length: 13 residues.

CDR3 bases: TGTGCCAGCAGCCACCGTAACAATGAGCAGTTCTTC. It yields the protein CASSHRNNEQFF. The chain has TRBV3-1 (or the pseudogene TRBV3-2) and TRBJ2-1; D is unresolved. V was clipped by 3 bases and J by 5 bases, with 5 bases between them. Germline-derived CDR1 and CDR2 are LGHDT and YNNKEL (reference sequence). CDR3 size: 12 residues.

The V and J genes are TRBV18 and TRBJ1-5, with a tentative D call TRBD1 (6 bases). CDR1 KGHSH and CDR2 LQKENI come from the germline V gene. The CDR3 runs 14 residues. V lost 5 bases and J 1 base, leaving 9 bases between the germline ends. Written as DNA, the CDR3 is TGTGCCAGCTCATTAGGACAGAGCAATCAGCCCCAGCATTTT. Protein sequence: CASSLGQSNQPQHF.

This clone was picked up a small number of times. The chain has TRBV6-1 and TRBJ2-2, with TRBD2 identical over 7 bases. Germline CDR1 MNHNS, CDR2 SASEGT. The V and J ends lost 1 base and 4 bases, in that order; junction bases with no gene match: 0. The CDR3 has 14 amino acids. The CDR3 here is CASSEGTSTGELFF. DNA for the CDR3: TGTGCCAGCAGTGAAGGGACTAGCACCGGGGAGCTGTTTTTT.

V usage is TRBV4-2 and J usage is TRBJ2-7, with TRBD1 matching over 11 bases. The CDR3 covers 15 residues. Germline lookup yields CDR1 LGHNA and CDR2 YNFKEQ. The V gene end was trimmed by 2 bases and the J gene end by 2 bases; junction bases not matched to a gene: 2. CDR3 protein: CASSQSDRGPYEQYF. CDR3 bases: TGTGCCAGCAGCCAATCGGACAGGGGGCCCTACGAGCAGTACTTC.

A single count supports this clone. J is TRBJ2-2 and V is TRBV18, with unresolved D. Germline-derived CDR1 and CDR2 are KGHSH and LQKENI. This CDR3 is 15 amino acids long. Trimming left V 3 bases short and J 3 bases short, with 11 bases between. The CDR3 sequence: CASSPAGRDTGELFF. CDR3 sequence (DNA): TGTGCCAGCTCACCGGCAGGAAGGGACACCGGGGAGCTGTTTTTT.

This clone was observed once. The chain uses TRBV6-2 or TRBV6-3 and TRBJ1-1, with a possible D match to TRBD1 (5 bases). Germline-derived CDR1 and CDR2 are MNHEY and SVGEGT. CDR3 length: 15 amino acids. V was trimmed by 4 bases and J by 6 bases, leaving 18 bases between them. The CDR3 nucleotides are TGTGCCAGCAGTTTCGTAGGCGGTGTAGGGGCTGAAGCTTTCTTT. Translating it yields CASSFVGGVGAEAFF.

This chain joins TRBV6-6 and TRBJ1-5, with D unclear. From germline, CDR1 is MNHNY and CDR2 SVGAGI (reference sequence). Trimming removed 2 bases from V and 6 bases from J, with 11 bases in between. The CDR3 extends over 14 amino acids. The CDR3 is CASSYERETQPQHF. CDR3 coding DNA: TGTGCCAGCAGTTACGAAAGGGAAACTCAGCCCCAGCATTTT.

The V gene is TRBV6-1, the J gene TRBJ2-1, with unresolved D. In germline, CDR1 is MNHNS, CDR2 SASEGT. The CDR3 is made up of 13 amino acids. Trimming removed 0 bases at V and 8 bases at J, with 8 bases between. CDR3: CASSEAWVHEQFF. In DNA, the CDR3 is TGTGCCAGCAGTGAAGCCTGGGTCCATGAGCAGTTCTTC.

The chain is built from TRBV5-1 and TRBJ2-1, with TRBD2 as a possible D gene (6 bases). V was shortened by 5 bases and J by 4 bases, with 19 bases between the two germline ends. The CDR3 consists of 16 residues. Germline lookup yields CDR1 SGHRS and CDR2 YFSETQ. The CDR3 region has the DNA TGCGCCAGCAGTTGGACGGGGAGCGGGCGATACAATGAGCAGTTCTTC. Translating it yields CASSWTGSGRYNEQFF.

The V call is TRBV2, the J call TRBJ2-3, with a weak D call TRBD2 (6 bases). Trimming pared 6 bases from V and 0 bases from J, leaving 13 bases between. Germline values: CDR1 SNHLY, CDR2 FYNNEI. This CDR3 region has 15 residues. The DNA for the CDR3 is TGTGCCAGCAGGGCCCGACTAGACAGCACAGATACGCAGTATTTT. It codes for CASRARLDSTDTQYF. The full variable domain, in which reference TRBV2 and TRBJ2-3 provide the parts outside the CDR3, is EPEVTQTPSHQVTQMGQEVILRCVPISNHLYFYWYRQILGQKVEFLVSFYNNEISEKSEIFDDQFSVERPDGSNFTLKIRSTKLEDSAMYFCASRARLDSTDTQYFGPGTRLTVL.

The chain links TRBV5-8 to TRBJ1-1; TRBD1 is a possible D gene (6 bases). The germline V gene has CDR1 SGHTS and CDR2 YDEGEE. CDR3 size: 17 residues. Trimming removed 1 base at V and 2 bases at J, with 18 bases between. The DNA of the CDR3 is TGTGCCAGCAGCTTGATCTCCTTACCGGGGGCTAACACTGAAGCTTTCTTT. Encoded protein: CASSLISLPGANTEAFF.

This clone was seen only once. This chain uses TRBV19 with TRBJ2-1; 7 bases fit TRBD2. V lost 10 bases and J lost 3; bases outside the gene matches: 0. The CDR3 has 11 residues. Germline V lookup: CDR1 LNHDA, CDR2 SQIVND (reference sequence). The CDR3 DNA reads TGTGCCACTAGCGGCTACAATGAGCAGTTCTTC. Translation gives CATSGYNEQFF.

The V gene is TRBV27, the J gene TRBJ2-7, with 9 bases fitting TRBD2. This CDR3 comprises 15 residues. Germline CDR1 MNHEY, CDR2 SMNVEV (reference sequence). The junction had 7 bases not matched to a gene; V was cut back by 4 bases and J by 3 bases. The CDR3 reads CASSWASGIYYEQYF. The CDR3 nucleotides read TGTGCCAGCAGTTGGGCTAGCGGGATCTACTACGAGCAGTACTTC.

This clone was counted a few times. The rearrangement links TRBV7-9 to TRBJ2-4; D is possibly TRBD2 (6 bases). The CDR3 is made up of 15 amino acids. V shed 5 bases and J shed 5 bases, with 16 bases lying between them. Germline CDR1 SEHNR, CDR2 FQNEAQ (reference sequence). CDR3 in amino acids: CASSRTGTLQNIQYF. For the CDR3, the DNA is TGTGCCAGCAGCCGAACCGGGACTCTACAAAACATTCAGTACTTC.

This clone was seen a few times. This chain links TRBV5-4 with TRBJ2-7; 9 bases agree with TRBD2. The CDR3 loop spans 14 amino acids. The V and J ends lost 10 bases and 7 bases, in that order; junction bases with no gene match: 15. CDR1 and CDR2 from the germline V gene are SGHNT and YYREEE (reference sequence). CDR3 region: CAGRTGTSMGEQYF. In nucleotides, the CDR3 is TGTGCCGGAAGAACCGGGACTAGCATGGGTGAGCAGTACTTC.

The genes are TRBV28 and TRBJ1-2; the D gene is possibly TRBD1 (5 bases). The CDR3 runs 14 residues. Trimming removed 5 bases from V and 1 base from J, with 11 bases in between. CDR1 is MDHEN, CDR2 SYDVKM, per germline. CDR3 bases: TGTGCCAGCAGTCTCCAAGGGGTTAACTATGGCTACACCTTC. It is translated as CASSLQGVNYGYTF.

This clone was detected only once. The rearrangement joins TRBV6-2 or TRBV6-3 to TRBJ2-3; 10 bases map to TRBD2. The CDR3 spans 17 residues. The ends lost 4 bases at V and 4 bases at J; junction bases unmatched: 11. Germline V gene lookup returns CDR1 MNHEY and CDR2 SVGEGT. The CDR3 DNA is TGTGCCAGCAGTTCGACAACTAGCGGGATCCTGGCAGATACGCAGTATTTT. This gives the protein CASSSTTSGILADTQYF.

This rearrangement joins TRBV7-9 to TRBJ2-7; 14 bases agree with TRBD2. The CDR3 extends over 15 amino acids. J lost 2 bases, V lost 5 bases, and 2 bases had no gene match. Germline V gene data show CDR1 as SEHNR and CDR2 as FQNEAQ (reference sequence). The CDR3 bases are TGTGCCAGCAGCCCGGGACTAGCGGGGGCCTACGAGCAGTACTTC. Its translation is CASSPGLAGAYEQYF.

This clone was seen only a few times. V usage is TRBV7-2 and J usage is TRBJ2-7; 12 bases line up with TRBD1. Trimming at V came to 7 bases and at J to 3 bases, leaving 7 bases not matched to a gene. This CDR3 region has 15 residues. Germline-derived CDR1 and CDR2 are SGHTA and FQGNSA. CDR3: CASTRDRGLHYEQYF. The CDR3 nucleotides are TGTGCCAGCACCCGGGACAGGGGGCTCCACTACGAGCAGTACTTC. The variable domain in full, completed from reference TRBV7-2 and TRBJ2-7, reads GAGVSQSPSNKVTEKGKDVELRCDPISGHTALYWYRQSLGQGLEFLIYFQGNSAPDKSGLPSDRFSAERTGGSVSTLTIQRTQQEDSAVYLCASTRDRGLHYEQYFGPGTRLTVT.

The chain uses TRBV29-1 and TRBJ2-1; possibly TRBD2 for D (6 bases). Germline V CDR1 and CDR2: SQVTM, ANQGSEA. Trimming shortened V by 7 bases and J by 4 bases, and 17 bases separated the two germline ends. This CDR3 is 14 amino acids long. CDR3 sequence reads: CSARQRGGYNEQFF. The CDR3 region has the DNA TGCAGCGCCAGACAGAGGGGAGGATACAATGAGCAGTTCTTC.

On this clone: Other DNA sequences in this sample translate to the same CDR3. The chain recombines TRBV6-2 or TRBV6-3 with TRBJ2-3; D gene unclear. CDR1 MNHEY and CDR2 SVGEGT come from the germline V gene. Trimming pared 5 bases from V and 2 bases from J, leaving 2 bases between. The CDR3 is 11 residues long. The CDR3 spells CASSDTDTQYF. Here the CDR3 DNA reads TGTGCCAGCAGTGACACAGATACGCAGTATTTT.

This chain connects TRBV27 to TRBJ2-6; the D gene is possibly TRBD1 (6 bases). The germline V gene has CDR1 MNHEY and CDR2 SMNVEV (reference sequence). Trimming took off 6 bases at V and 0 bases at J, with 12 bases between the two ends. CDR3 length equals 16 residues. CDR3 in DNA: TGTGCCAGCAGGAATACAGGGCCCTCTGGGGCCAACGTCCTGACTTTC. Protein product: CASRNTGPSGANVLTF.

This chain joins TRBV4-1 and TRBJ1-1, with no clear D. The CDR3 spans 13 residues. V lost 4 bases to trimming and J lost 1 base, with 7 bases between them. The germline CDR1 and CDR2 sequences are MGHRA and YSYEKL. The CDR3 region is CASSRQPNTEAFF. CDR3 nucleotide sequence: TGCGCCAGCAGCCGCCAGCCGAACACTGAAGCTTTCTTT.

Details on this clone: The junction departs from germline at one end; a sequencing error may be responsible. This rearrangement joins TRBV27 to TRBJ2-7; TRBD2 is a possible D gene (5 bases). Germline assignment: CDR1 MNHEY and CDR2 SMNVEV (reference sequence). The CDR3 is made up of 13 amino acids. This CDR3 reads CASSLKPGSRTGF. The DNA of the CDR3 is TGTGCCAGCAGTTTAAAACCGGGATCCCGGACGGGGTTC.

The table lists this clone with a few counts. This rearrangement joins TRBV27 to TRBJ2-7; D possibly matches TRBD1 or TRBD2 (5 bases each). V lost 5 bases, J lost 1 base, and 15 bases lay in between. Per germline, CDR1 MNHEY and CDR2 SMNVEV (reference sequence). The CDR3 runs 15 residues. CDR3 residues: CASSPRTWGSYEQYF. CDR3 nucleotide sequence: TGTGCCAGCAGTCCCCGGACCTGGGGGTCCTACGAGCAGTACTTC.